This T cell receptor beta chain appears in the sequencing data of a study of cytomegalovirus exposure and HLA in healthy donors. Study outcomes and limitations: As was reported, the classifier diagnosed cytomegalovirus status with high specificity and sensitivity.

Trimming stripped 8 bases from V and 0 bases from J, with 14 bases between. The germline CDR1 and CDR2 sequences are SNHLY and FYNNEI. This CDR3 spans 14 amino acids. Remarks on this clone: Its target is unknown.

Primers for the PCR totalled 60 Vbeta and 13 Jbeta. Measured with immunoSEQ multiplex PCR; TCRdb has only the in-frame clones, and not every one. The table lists just over 85,000 clones, about 70% of them singletons. The sequenced material came from PBMCs. The chain is built from TRBV2 and TRBJ2-7, with D unclear. This clonotype was sampled from a man aged 35 to 55 in good health and CMV-seronegative. The CDR3 DNA reads as TGTGCCAGCTTCTATTATTCGGGCTCCTACGAGCAGTACTTC. Protein sequence: CASFYYSGSYEQYF. The whole variable domain, filled in from reference TRBV2 and TRBJ2-7, reads EPEVTQTPSHQVTQMGQEVILRCVPISNHLYFYWYRQILGQKVEFLVSFYNNEISEKSEIFDDQFSVERPDGSNFTLKIRSTKLEDSAMYFCASFYYSGSYEQYFGPGTRLTVT.